The rows below give T cell receptor beta chains drawn from one sample of a study of blood T cell repertoires in COVID-19. The protocol was immunoSEQ multiplex PCR, while the TCRdb copy is restricted to in-frame clones and leaves out a portion. This sample yields approximately 35,000 clones, of which about 80% are seen a single time; less than 35% belongs to the top ten. Input material: peripheral blood. These receptors came from an elderly man with acute or convalescent COVID-19. CDR3s include the opening cysteine and the closing phenylalanine or tryptophan. The D gene is left open where the match is weak. Some rows mark clone size as missing; the rest say once, few, many or name a class of expanded clone.

j_gene	abundance	v_gene	d_gene	CDR3aa	CDR3nt
TRBJ2-2	.	TRBV18	TRBD1	CASSPGTGAAGELFF	TGTGCCAGCTCACCCGGGACAGGGGCGGCCGGGGAGCTGTTTTTT
TRBJ2-3	.	TRBV7-3	.	CASSLLRGPTDTQYF	TGTGCCAGCAGCTTATTGCGCGGCCCCACAGATACGCAGTATTTT
TRBJ1-6	few	TRBV27	.	CASSFRLPNSPLHF	TGTGCCAGCAGTTTCAGACTGCCCAATTCACCCCTCCACTTT
TRBJ2-3	.	TRBV9	.	CASSVGRGTDTQYF	TGTGCCAGCAGCGTAGGGAGAGGCACAGATACGCAGTATTTT
TRBJ2-7	.	TRBV5-1	TRBD2	CASSLGLAGSYEQYF	TGCGCCAGCAGCTTGGGTCTAGCGGGATCCTACGAGCAGTACTTC
TRBJ1-5	.	TRBV7-2	.	CASSSGDSNQPQHF	TGTGCCAGCAGCTCCGGTGATAGCAATCAGCCCCAGCATTTT
TRBJ2-2	.	TRBV11-3	TRBD2	CASSALAGVNGELFF	TGTGCCAGCAGCGCACTAGCGGGAGTTAACGGGGAGCTGTTTTTT
TRBJ1-2	.	TRBV11-2	TRBD1	CASSRGRGGYTF	TGTGCCAGCAGCCGTGGCAGGGGGGGCTACACCTTC
TRBJ2-7	once	TRBV29-1	.	CSVRDTYEQYF	TGCAGCGTTCGGGACACCTACGAGCAGTACTTC
TRBJ1-3	.	TRBV5-4	.	CASSLDSFSGNTIYF	TGTGCCAGCAGCTTGGACAGTTTCTCTGGAAACACCATATATTTT
TRBJ2-7	few	TRBV28	.	CASREEGLSSYEQYF	TGTGCCAGCCGTGAGGAGGGATTAAGCTCCTACGAGCAGTACTTC
TRBJ1-3	.	TRBV9	TRBD1	CASSPSGTGFSGNTIYF	TGTGCCAGCAGTCCCTCAGGGACAGGGTTCTCTGGAAACACCATATATTTT
TRBJ2-4	.	TRBV29-1	TRBD1	CSVLDRAAKNIQYF	TGCAGCGTTTTGGACAGGGCAGCCAAAAACATTCAGTACTTC
TRBJ2-7	.	TRBV7-9	.	CASSFAGASYEQYF	TGTGCCAGCAGCTTCGCGGGGGCAAGCTACGAGCAGTACTTC
TRBJ2-1	.	TRBV15	.	CATSRGKGFSSYNEQFF	TGTGCCACCAGCAGAGGAAAGGGGTTCAGCTCCTACAATGAGCAGTTCTTC
TRBJ2-6	.	TRBV3-1/TRBV3-2	.	CASSARDNNSGANVLTF	TGTGCCAGCAGCGCCCGGGACAACAACTCTGGGGCCAACGTCCTGACTTTC
TRBJ2-2	.	TRBV7-9	TRBD2	CASSSHVREGSGELFF	TGTGCCAGCAGCTCCCACGTGCGGGAGGGTTCCGGGGAGCTGTTTTTT
TRBJ1-6	.	TRBV14	.	CASPGAPLHF	TGTGCCAGTCCAGGCGCACCCCTCCACTTT
TRBJ1-3	.	TRBV7-2	TRBD1	CASSSYRGRSGNTIYF	TGTGCCAGCAGCTCATACAGGGGCCGCTCTGGAAACACCATATATTTT
TRBJ2-3	.	TRBV7-6	TRBD2	CASSAGLAGGETQYF	TGTGCCAGCAGCGCGGGACTAGCGGGGGGGGAAACGCAGTATTTT
TRBJ1-1	once	TRBV6-5	.	CASSFLPGVGTEAFF	TGTGCCAGCAGTTTCCTCCCGGGGGTCGGAACTGAAGCTTTCTTT
TRBJ2-3	.	TRBV6-4	.	CASSERSKGADTQYF	TGTGCCAGCAGTGAAAGGTCGAAGGGGGCAGATACGCAGTATTTT
TRBJ2-7	.	TRBV30	TRBD1	CAWVGGQGLPDEQYF	TGTGCCTGGGTGGGGGGACAGGGCCTCCCTGACGAGCAGTACTTC
TRBJ1-6	.	TRBV12-3/TRBV12-4	.	CASSTAGAPLHF	TGTGCCAGCTCTACCGCAGGGGCACCCCTCCACTTT
TRBJ2-7	.	TRBV15	.	CATSRVTGKSYEQYF	TGTGCCACCAGCAGAGTTACAGGGAAGTCCTACGAGCAGTACTTC
TRBJ1-1	few	TRBV2	.	CASSEEGGTEAFF	TGTGCCAGCAGTGAAGAGGGGGGGACTGAAGCTTTCTTT
TRBJ1-6	.	TRBV5-5	.	CASSHQPGNNSPLHF	TGTGCCAGCAGTCACCAGCCGGGGAATAATTCACCCCTCCACTTT
TRBJ2-7	.	TRBV6-6	.	CASSYGGVAGYEQYF	TGTGCCAGCAGTTATGGCGGGGTTGCGGGATACGAGCAGTACTTC
TRBJ2-2	few	TRBV11-3	.	CASSLDQTGELFF	TGTGCCAGCAGCTTAGATCAGACCGGGGAGCTGTTTTTT
TRBJ2-7	few	TRBV6-5	TRBD1	CASSYGQGHEQYF	TGTGCCAGCAGTTATGGACAGGGCCACGAGCAGTACTTC
TRBJ1-1	.	TRBV28	TRBD1	CASRTGGATEAFF	TGTGCCAGCCGGACAGGGGGGGCGACTGAAGCTTTCTTT
TRBJ1-2	.	TRBV10-1	.	CASRRYFNHEPGYTF	TGCGCCAGCAGGAGATACTTTAACCACGAGCCCGGCTACACCTTC
TRBJ1-5	.	TRBV20-1	TRBD1	CSASMIVGQGNQPQHF	TGCAGTGCTAGTATGATCGTGGGACAGGGTAATCAGCCCCAGCATTTT
TRBJ1-1	.	TRBV19	.	CASSPWEVNTEAFF	TGTGCCAGTAGCCCCTGGGAGGTGAACACTGAAGCTTTCTTT
TRBJ1-5	few	TRBV12-2	.	CASRLAWLLGNPAGAQHF	TGTGCAAGTCGCTTAGCGTGGTTGTTGGGTAACCCTGCCGGGGCCCAGCATTTT
TRBJ2-7	.	TRBV3-1/TRBV3-2	TRBD2	CASSPGTSGTYEQYF	TGTGCCAGCAGCCCCGGGACTAGCGGAACCTACGAGCAGTACTTC
TRBJ1-1	.	TRBV10-3	TRBD1	CAISGQGRETEAFF	TGTGCCATCAGCGGACAGGGTAGGGAGACTGAAGCTTTCTTT